This TCR beta chain was sequenced during a study of T-cell reconstitution after alpha-beta-depleted transplantation in children. This clonotype was picked up a small number of times. Trimming stripped 3 bases from V and 8 bases from J, with 19 bases between. This CDR3 has 16 amino acids. Germline V lookup: CDR1 SGHVS, CDR2 FQNEAQ. During its preparation, the TCRbeta library received unique molecular identifiers. TCRdb independently ran MiXCR on the PCR reads; one entry per CDR3 protein. The sample contains approximately 240,000 distinct CDR3 sequences, about 9.5% of which appear only once. This receptor was identified in a human donor who donated a stem cell graft to a child with acute lymphoblastic leukemia. The chain recombines TRBV7-8 with TRBJ2-2; D may correspond to TRBD1 or TRBD2 (5 bases each). This specimen consisted of PBMCs from the stem cell graft donor, obtained from the stem cell graft. The CDR3 loop reads CASSFEGLGWAGELFF. The DNA of the CDR3 is TGTGCCAGCAGCTTCGAGGGGCTGGGCTGGGCAGGGGAGCTGTTTTTT.